This note documents a single T cell receptor (beta chain) sequence. What it binds is unknown. The CDR3 consists of 19 residues. Germline CDR1 and CDR2: PRHDT and FYEKMQ (reference sequence). Trimming took 5 bases from V and 1 from J; bases not matched to a gene: 12. A multiplex PCR was run with 60 Vbeta primers and 13 Jbeta primers. The table came from immunoSEQ multiplex PCR; TCRdb's copy has only in-frame clones and leaves some out. The sample yields about 220,000 clones, around 79% seen once. The data originate from a study of cytomegalovirus exposure and HLA in healthy donors. Findings of the study overall: TCR beta chains numbering under 200 were designated cytomegalovirus-associated.

The V gene is TRBV13, the J gene TRBJ1-3; 12 positions agree with TRBD1. Input material: PBMCs. The clonotype was recovered from a male donor in good health and CMV-seronegative. The CDR3 DNA follows: TGTGCCAGCAGCCCAACCGGGACAGGGGGCCGCTATTCTGGAAACACCATATATTTT. Translation: CASSPTGTGGRYSGNTIYF.